This T cell receptor beta chain was captured by sequencing in a study of glioma-infiltrating T cells after dendritic cell vaccination. Time point meaning: after dendritic cell vaccination, including at tumor progression/relapse. All glioblastoma patients lacked an isocitrate dehydrogenase mutation. Blood PBMC samples: pre-vaccination, two weeks post third vaccination, and at tumor progression. Libraries were prepared by immunoSEQ multiplex PCR; TCRdb keeps only in-frame clonotypes and omits some of them. The table has fewer than 90,000 clones, 80% to 85% seen once. Per the germline V gene, CDR1 is LGHNA and CDR2 is YSLEER. The CDR3 is made up of 14 amino acids. J lost 6 bases, V lost 0 bases, and 4 bases had no gene match.

The chain carries TRBV4-3 and TRBJ1-2, with 7 bases that match TRBD1. The receptor was isolated from a human donor with glioblastoma. Sequenced material: blood, taken after dendritic cell vaccination. CDR3 DNA: TGCGCCAGCAGCCAAGATGAGACAGGGAATGGCTACACCTTC. Translated: CASSQDETGNGYTF.